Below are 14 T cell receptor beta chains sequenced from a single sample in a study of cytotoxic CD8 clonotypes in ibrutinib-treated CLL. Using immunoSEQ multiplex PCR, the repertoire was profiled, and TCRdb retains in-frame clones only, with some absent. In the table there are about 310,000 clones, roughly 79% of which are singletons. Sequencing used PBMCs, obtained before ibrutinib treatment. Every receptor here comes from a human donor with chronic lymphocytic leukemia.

The CDR3 region has the DNA TGCGCCAGCAGCCGCACGGACACCGTAGGCTACACCTTC. Its translation is CASSRTDTVGYTF. This chain joins TRBV5-1 and TRBJ1-2; D perhaps matches TRBD1 (5 bases). The CDR3 is 13 amino acids. Germline values: CDR1 SGHRS, CDR2 YFSETQ. Trimming stripped 4 bases from V and 8 bases from J, with 15 bases between.

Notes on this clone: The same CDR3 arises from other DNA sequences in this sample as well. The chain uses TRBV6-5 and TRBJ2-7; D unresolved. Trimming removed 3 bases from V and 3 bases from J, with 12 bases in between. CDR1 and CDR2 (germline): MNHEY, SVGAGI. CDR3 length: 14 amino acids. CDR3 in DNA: TGTGCCAGCAGTTATGCGGCAGATAGCTACGAGCAGTACTTC. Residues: CASSYAADSYEQYF.

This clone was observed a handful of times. The CDR3 coding sequence is TGCGCCAGCAGCCAAGAGGAGGCGGGAGGGGTCAATGAGCAGTTCTTC. As protein: CASSQEEAGGVNEQFF. This chain joins TRBV4-1 and TRBJ2-1; 9 nucleotides align to TRBD2. Looked up from germline, CDR1 is MGHRA and CDR2 is YSYEKL. The CDR3 totals 16 residues. With V trimmed by 0 bases and J by 6 bases, 6 bases remained unmatched.

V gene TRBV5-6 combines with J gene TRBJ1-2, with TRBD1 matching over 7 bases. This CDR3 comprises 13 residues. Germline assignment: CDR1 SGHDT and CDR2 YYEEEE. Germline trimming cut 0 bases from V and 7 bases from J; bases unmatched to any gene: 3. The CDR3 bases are TGTGCCAGCAGCTTGGCAGGGGGTTCTGGCTACACCTTC. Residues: CASSLAGGSGYTF. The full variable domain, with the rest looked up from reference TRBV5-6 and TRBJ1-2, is DAGVTQSPTHLIKTRGQQVTLRCSPKSGHDTVSWYQQALGQGPQFIFQYYEEEERQRGNFPDRFSGHQFPNYSSELNVNALLLGDSALYLCASSLAGGSGYTFGSGTRLTVV.

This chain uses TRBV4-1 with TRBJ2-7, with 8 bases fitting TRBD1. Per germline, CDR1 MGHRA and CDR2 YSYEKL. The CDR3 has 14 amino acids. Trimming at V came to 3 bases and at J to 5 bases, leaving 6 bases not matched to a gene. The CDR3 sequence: CASSHRTGFHEQYF. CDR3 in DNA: TGCGCCAGCAGCCACCGGACAGGGTTTCACGAGCAGTACTTC.

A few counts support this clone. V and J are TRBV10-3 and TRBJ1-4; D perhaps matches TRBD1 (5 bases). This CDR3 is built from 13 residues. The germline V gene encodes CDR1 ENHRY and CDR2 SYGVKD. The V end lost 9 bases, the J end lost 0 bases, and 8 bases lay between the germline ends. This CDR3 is CAIRQPTNEKLFF. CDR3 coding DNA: TGTGCCATTCGACAGCCAACTAATGAAAAACTGTTTTTT.

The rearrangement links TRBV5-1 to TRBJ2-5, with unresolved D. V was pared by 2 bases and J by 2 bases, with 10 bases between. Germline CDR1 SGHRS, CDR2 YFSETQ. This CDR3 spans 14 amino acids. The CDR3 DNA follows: TGCGCCAGCAGCTTTTCTGGGTCTCAAGAGACCCAGTACTTC. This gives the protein CASSFSGSQETQYF.

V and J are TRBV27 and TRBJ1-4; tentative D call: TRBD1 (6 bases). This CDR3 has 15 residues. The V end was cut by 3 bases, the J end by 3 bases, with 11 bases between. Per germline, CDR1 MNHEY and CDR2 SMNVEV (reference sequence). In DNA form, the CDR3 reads TGTGCCAGCAGTTTTCTGGGGGCACCTAATGAAAAACTGTTTTTT. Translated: CASSFLGAPNEKLFF.

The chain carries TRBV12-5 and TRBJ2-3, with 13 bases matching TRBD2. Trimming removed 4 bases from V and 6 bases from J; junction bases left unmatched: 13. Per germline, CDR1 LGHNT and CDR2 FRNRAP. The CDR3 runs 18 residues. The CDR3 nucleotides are TGTGCTAGTGGTTCCCTCAGACTAGCGGGAGGCCATACCGATACGCAGTATTTT. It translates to CASGSLRLAGGHTDTQYF.

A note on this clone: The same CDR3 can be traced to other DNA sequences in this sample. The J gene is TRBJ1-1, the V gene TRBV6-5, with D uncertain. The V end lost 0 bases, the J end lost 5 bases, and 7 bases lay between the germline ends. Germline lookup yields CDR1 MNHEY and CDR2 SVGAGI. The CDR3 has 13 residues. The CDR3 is CASSYSWGTEAFF. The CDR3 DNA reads TGTGCCAGCAGTTACTCTTGGGGTACTGAAGCTTTCTTT.

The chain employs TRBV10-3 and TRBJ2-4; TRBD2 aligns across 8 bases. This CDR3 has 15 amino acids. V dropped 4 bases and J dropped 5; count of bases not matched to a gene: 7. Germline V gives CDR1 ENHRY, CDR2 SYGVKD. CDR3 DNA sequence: TGTGCCATCAGTGCGGGGGGGACAAAAGAAAACATTCAGTACTTC. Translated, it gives CAISAGGTKENIQYF.

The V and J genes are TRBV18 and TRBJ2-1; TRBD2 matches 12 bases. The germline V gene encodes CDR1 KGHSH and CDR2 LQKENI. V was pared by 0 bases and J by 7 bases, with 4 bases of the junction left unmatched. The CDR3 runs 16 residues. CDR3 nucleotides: TGTGCCAGCTCACCACCGGGTCTAGCGGGAGGGAATGAGCAGTTCTTC. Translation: CASSPPGLAGGNEQFF.

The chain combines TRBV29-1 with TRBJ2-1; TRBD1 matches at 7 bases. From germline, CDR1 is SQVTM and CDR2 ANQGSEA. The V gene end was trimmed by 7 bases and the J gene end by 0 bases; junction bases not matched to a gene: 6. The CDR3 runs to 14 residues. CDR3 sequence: CSAPRGSSYNEQFF. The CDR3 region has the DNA TGCAGCGCCCCCAGGGGGAGCTCCTACAATGAGCAGTTCTTC.

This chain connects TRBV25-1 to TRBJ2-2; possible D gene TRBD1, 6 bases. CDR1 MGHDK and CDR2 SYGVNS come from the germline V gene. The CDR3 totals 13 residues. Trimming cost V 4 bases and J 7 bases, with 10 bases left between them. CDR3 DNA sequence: TGTGCCAGCAGTGTAAAAGGGGGCGGGGAGCTGTTTTTT. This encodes CASSVKGGGELFF.